The entry below gives a single TCR beta chain sequence along with its context. The antigen it recognizes is unknown. One end of the junction does not line up with germline, which may come from a read error. Library method: PCR. The sequencer listed for this sample is NextSeq 500. Bulk TCR libraries were generated as previously described, with the TCR primers listed in Table S5 used. Total RNA was purified with the Qiagen AllPrep DNA/RNA kit. Reads from multiple sequencing runs of the same library were pooled before analysis. The paper's data handling went like this. Reads were retained only if the reads had an exact TCR constant sequence, and the retained reads were trimmed to 150 nt and grouped according to their 12-nt molecular barcodes. Reads within each barcode group were sub-clustered using a 15% Levenshtein threshold, and quality-weighted consensus sequences were constructed for each RNA molecule. Non-functional sequences were excluded, and lower-count sequences lying one edit away from another sequence were also excluded. Based on fitting two negative binomial distributions, any barcode sub-cluster with under 20% of the maximum read count was discarded. The public reads were quality trimmed at Q25 with fastp and then assembled into clones with MiXCR by TCRdb, keeping productive beta chains. Merged by CDR3 protein, the rows form single entries marked with the most common genes and DNA. The V and J calls here are based on TCRdb, not the publication. For this sample the table gives 85,000 to 130,000 distinct CDR3 sequences, of which 36% were detected only once. Jointly, the top ten make up around 3.8% of the sample.

This record comes from a study of molecular identifiers for immune sequencing clone quantification (dated by TCRdb to the late 2010s). General notes on the study: For a replicate experiment, RNA from roughly 21,000 or 96,000 naive CD8 T cells was divided into five aliquots, and four of the five aliquots were sequenced. This methods study benchmarked molecular-identifier clustering-based TCR repertoire sequencing (MIDCIRS) and TCR RNA copy counting, using CD8 T cells to do so. What the work shows at the level of the full study, not this receptor alone: Spiked-in Jurkat TCR RNA (around nine copies' worth), which is not part of the donor repertoire, was contained in the naive libraries. Identical TCR molecules sharing a barcode could cause highly expanded clone sizes to be underestimated. When barcode sub-clustering was left out, chimeric consensus sequences inflated TCR diversity, with chimeras reaching as high as 47%. In CMV-specific effector cells, over 97% of molecules were held by clones above 20 RNA copies, whereas under 1% of molecules were held by such clones in naive cells. A single cell's worth of spiked-in Jurkat TCR RNA was reported detectable even among 750,000 to 1,000,000 naive CD8 T cells. Modeling indicated approximately 3 TCR RNA copies recovered per cell, compared with about ten by digital PCR, which implies a capture efficiency of about 27%.

Libraries of naive CD8 T cells were built from anywhere between about 19,000 and 1,000,000 sorted cells, with 10%, 30% or 50% of the purified RNA used. Naive CD8 T cells, defined as CD8+CD4-CCR7+CD45RA+, were FACS-sorted into RLT Plus buffer on a BD FACSAria II. Nine to eleven TCR copies' worth of Jurkat RNA were spiked into roughly 20,000-1,000,000 naive CD8 T cell samples to test detection sensitivity. CD8 T cells were enriched using RosetteSep CD8+ T Cell Enrichment Cocktail and Ficoll-Paque, and the enriched cells then underwent ACK red cell lysis. The germline V gene sets CDR1 to SQVTM and CDR2 to ANQGSEA. The CDR3 sequence holds 15 residues, the cysteine and phenylalanine included. Only CDR3 DNA is held: 45 bases, read in frame from base 1.

The source is a human donor in good health. Some libraries in this study had Jurkat cell RNA spiked in. Rearrangement joined TRBV29-1 to TRBJ2-7, with 7 central nucleotides matching TRBD1. The source material was naive CD8+ T cells from blood, with Jurkat cell RNA spiked in. According to the study, the label for this sample's cell subset or site signals: FACS-sorted CD8+CD4-CCR7+CD45RA+ naive T cells. The bases are TGCGGCGTTAAGAAACCGGGACAGAGCTCCTACGAGCAGTACTTC. This gives the protein CGVKKPGQSSYEQYF.